A selection of T cell receptor beta chains follows, all from one sample in a study of technical replicates of blood from a handful of donors. Profiling relied on immunoSEQ multiplex PCR, and the TCRdb table lists in-frame clones only, not all of them. This sample carries around 76,000 clones, over 80% of them seen once, and the ten largest clones take roughly 0.25%. Sequenced: T cells isolated from PBMCs. Receptors originate from a human donor in good health. Each CDR3 is given with its conserved first and last residue. The D gene is left open where the match is weak. Clone size is not always given. Where it is, it says once, few, many or a class for expanded clones.

TRBD2	NA	TRBV6-6	TRBJ2-7	CASSYSGLAVTYEQYF	TGTGCCAGCAGTTACTCGGGACTAGCGGTCACCTACGAGCAGTACTTC
NA	NA	TRBV6-1	TRBJ2-7	CASSSGARVYEQYF	TGTGCCAGCTCGTCGGGTGCGAGGGTGTACGAGCAGTACTTC
TRBD1	NA	TRBV7-9	TRBJ1-6	CASSLVGTGRSPLHF	TGTGCCAGCAGCTTAGTGGGGACAGGGCGTTCACCCCTCCACTTT
NA	NA	TRBV19	TRBJ1-3	CASHQTVSGNTIYF	TGTGCCAGTCACCAGACAGTCTCTGGAAACACCATATATTTT
TRBD1	NA	TRBV5-4	TRBJ1-1	CASSPGQGTTEAFF	TGTGCCAGCAGCCCGGGACAGGGGACCACTGAAGCTTTCTTT
TRBD1	NA	TRBV7-9	TRBJ1-2	CASTKDRAAGGYTF	TGTGCCAGCACCAAAGACAGGGCAGCCGGCGGCTACACCTTC
TRBD2	NA	TRBV2	TRBJ2-3	CASSEGLIAGEDTQYF	TGTGCCAGCAGTGAAGGCTTAATAGCGGGGGAAGATACGCAGTATTTT
NA	once	TRBV6-4	TRBJ2-2	CASIRVLKNTGELFF	TGTGCCAGCATTCGAGTACTAAAGAACACCGGGGAGCTGTTTTTT
TRBD1	NA	TRBV29-1	TRBJ1-2	CSVEGGTGDATNYGYTF	TGCAGCGTTGAGGGCGGGACAGGGGACGCTACTAACTATGGCTACACCTTC
TRBD1	NA	TRBV11-3	TRBJ2-7	CASSAGGDRSYEQYF	TGTGCCAGCAGCGCAGGTGGGGACAGGTCCTACGAGCAGTACTTC
NA	NA	TRBV4-1	TRBJ1-1	CASSQEGLGAEAFF	TGCGCCAGCAGCCAAGAAGGGCTAGGGGCTGAAGCTTTCTTT
NA	NA	TRBV29-1	TRBJ2-3	CSVEVRGADTQYF	TGCAGCGTTGAAGTCCGCGGGGCAGATACGCAGTATTTT
TRBD1	NA	TRBV6-1	TRBJ2-7	CASSEFGSGGSYEQYF	TGTGCCAGCAGTGAATTTGGGTCAGGGGGCTCCTACGAGCAGTACTTC
NA	NA	TRBV2	TRBJ2-7	CASSVQGSTYEQYF	TGTGCCAGCAGTGTGCAGGGGTCGACCTACGAGCAGTACTTC
NA	NA	TRBV7-9	TRBJ2-2	CASSRKVAADNTGELFF	TGTGCCAGCAGCCGCAAGGTGGCGGCAGATAACACCGGGGAGCTGTTTTTT
TRBD2	NA	TRBV6-5	TRBJ2-7	CASSYRASGGYEQYF	TGTGCCAGCAGTTATAGGGCTAGCGGAGGCTACGAGCAGTACTTC
NA	NA	TRBV4-2	TRBJ2-7	CASSQDPRGPYEQYF	TGTGCCAGCAGCCAAGACCCGCGGGGCCCCTACGAGCAGTACTTC
TRBD1	NA	TRBV18	TRBJ1-1	CASSPPGTGVMNTEAFF	TGTGCCAGCTCACCCCCCGGGACAGGGGTTATGAACACTGAAGCTTTCTTT
TRBD1	NA	TRBV14	TRBJ2-7	CASSHPGAGQGKWGSYEQYF	TGTGCCAGCAGCCACCCGGGTGCGGGACAGGGAAAGTGGGGCTCCTACGAGCAGTACTTC
TRBD2	NA	TRBV7-6	TRBJ2-1	CASSLGGLAGAYNEQFF	TGTGCCAGCAGCTTAGGCGGACTAGCGGGAGCCTACAATGAGCAGTTCTTC
TRBD1	once	TRBV9	TRBJ2-1	CASSVGETGGDFSRNEQFF	TGTGCCAGCAGCGTAGGTGAGACAGGGGGCGATTTTAGCCGCAATGAGCAGTTCTTC
TRBD1	NA	TRBV7-6	TRBJ2-5	CVIQGSRGTQYF	TGTGTCATACAGGGGTCAAGGGGGACCCAGTACTTC
TRBD1	few	TRBV6-5	TRBJ1-6	CASGRDRGSPLHF	TGTGCCAGCGGCCGGGACAGGGGCTCACCCCTCCACTTT
TRBD2	NA	TRBV10-3	TRBJ2-3	CAISSTSVSTDTQYF	TGTGCCATCAGTTCTACTAGCGTTAGCACAGATACGCAGTATTTT
NA	NA	TRBV11-2	TRBJ2-1	CASSLGRGGRNEQFF	TGTGCCAGCAGCTTAGGGAGGGGGGGGCGGAATGAGCAGTTCTTC
TRBD2	NA	TRBV10-3	TRBJ2-3	CAIRTGLAGGDTQYF	TGTGCCATCAGGACAGGACTAGCGGGAGGAGATACGCAGTATTTT
TRBD2	NA	TRBV5-1	TRBJ2-5	CASSLGAGEGETQYF	TGCGCCAGCAGCTTGGGAGCGGGAGAGGGAGAGACCCAGTACTTC
TRBD2	NA	TRBV28	TRBJ2-1	CASREGTSGYNEQFF	TGTGCCAGCAGGGAGGGGACTAGCGGCTACAATGAGCAGTTCTTC
NA	NA	TRBV6-5	TRBJ2-4	CASRPAYLVGSHQYF	TGTGCCAGCAGACCCGCCTATTTGGTTGGGAGTCATCAGTACTTC
TRBD2	NA	TRBV7-7	TRBJ2-1	CASSFFRGDEQFF	TGTGCCAGCAGCTTCTTCCGGGGGGATGAGCAGTTCTTC
TRBD1	few	TRBV5-4	TRBJ1-1	CASSLPGQGGTEAFF	TGTGCCAGCAGCTTGCCGGGACAGGGGGGAACTGAAGCTTTCTTT
TRBD2	NA	TRBV4-1	TRBJ2-5	CASSLILAGGQETQYF	TGCGCCAGCAGCCTCATACTAGCGGGGGGCCAAGAGACCCAGTACTTC
TRBD1	once	TRBV6-6	TRBJ2-1	CASSSPGQGENEQFF	TGTGCCAGCAGTTCCCCGGGACAGGGGGAAAATGAGCAGTTCTTC
TRBD1	NA	TRBV7-8	TRBJ1-1	CASSWGTGAMNTEAFF	TGTGCCAGCAGCTGGGGGACAGGTGCAATGAACACTGAAGCTTTCTTT
NA	NA	TRBV28	TRBJ1-5	CASSFVVLYSQPQHF	TGTGCCAGCAGTTTCGTGGTTCTGTACAGTCAGCCCCAGCATTTT
NA	few	TRBV28	TRBJ1-2	CASYDNSNYGYTF	TGTGCCAGCTACGACAATTCTAACTATGGCTACACCTTC
TRBD1	NA	TRBV19	TRBJ2-7	CASSAQTGGYEQYF	TGTGCCAGTAGTGCACAGACAGGGGGCTACGAGCAGTACTTC
TRBD2	once	TRBV19	TRBJ2-4	CASRPHLGREQNIQYF	TGTGCCAGTAGACCCCATCTGGGGAGGGAACAAAACATTCAGTACTTC
NA	NA	TRBV2	TRBJ1-2	CASSSGLGGYTF	TGTGCCAGCAGTAGCGGGCTGGGTGGCTACACCTTC
TRBD2	few	TRBV5-4	TRBJ2-7	CASSRTSGGAYEQYF	TGTGCCAGCAGCCGGACTAGCGGGGGGGCCTACGAGCAGTACTTC